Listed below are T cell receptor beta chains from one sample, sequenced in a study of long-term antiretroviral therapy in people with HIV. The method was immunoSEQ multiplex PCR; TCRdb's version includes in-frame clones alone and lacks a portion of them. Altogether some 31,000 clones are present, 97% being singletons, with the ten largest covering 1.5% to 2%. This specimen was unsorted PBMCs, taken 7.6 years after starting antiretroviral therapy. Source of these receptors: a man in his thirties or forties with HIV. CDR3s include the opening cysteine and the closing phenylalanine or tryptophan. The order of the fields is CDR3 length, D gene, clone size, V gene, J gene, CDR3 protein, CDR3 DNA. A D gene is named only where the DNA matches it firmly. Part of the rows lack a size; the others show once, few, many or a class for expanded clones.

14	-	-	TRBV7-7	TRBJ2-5	CASSQGGGQETQYF	TGTGCTAGCAGCCAGGGGGGTGGCCAAGAGACCCAGTACTTC
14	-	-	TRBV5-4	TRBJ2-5	CASSLAGTQETQYF	TGTGCCAGCAGCTTGGCTGGGACTCAAGAGACCCAGTACTTC
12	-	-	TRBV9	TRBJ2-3	CASSPNTDTQYF	TGTGCCAGCAGCCCCAACACAGATACGCAGTATTTT
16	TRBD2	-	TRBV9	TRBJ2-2	CASSVAPSGSSGELFF	TGTGCCAGCAGCGTAGCCCCCAGCGGGAGTTCCGGGGAGCTGTTTTTT
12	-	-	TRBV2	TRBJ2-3	CASRGFTDTQYF	TGTGCCAGCAGGGGATTCACAGATACGCAGTATTTT
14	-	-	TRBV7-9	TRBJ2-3	CASSPKGVGDTQYF	TGTGCCAGCAGCCCTAAAGGGGTGGGAGATACGCAGTATTTT
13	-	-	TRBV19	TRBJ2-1	CASSMSVENEQFF	TGTGCCAGTAGTATGTCGGTCGAGAATGAGCAGTTCTTC
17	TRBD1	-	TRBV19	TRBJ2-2	CASSMLIGTGWSGELFF	TGTGCCAGTAGTATGCTCATCGGGACAGGGTGGTCCGGGGAGCTGTTTTTT
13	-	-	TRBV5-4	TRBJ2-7	CASGRGGGYEQYF	TGTGCCAGCGGCAGGGGGGGAGGCTACGAGCAGTACTTC
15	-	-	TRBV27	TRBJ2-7	CASSVTLGGPYEQYF	TGTGCCAGCAGTGTTACCCTGGGGGGTCCCTACGAGCAGTACTTC
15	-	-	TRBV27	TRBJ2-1	CASSQGGRGYNEQFF	TGTGCCAGCAGTCAGGGGGGCCGGGGCTACAATGAGCAGTTCTTC
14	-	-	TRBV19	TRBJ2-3	CASSLTWDADTQYF	TGTGCCAGTAGTCTGACCTGGGACGCCGATACGCAGTATTTT
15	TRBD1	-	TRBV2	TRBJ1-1	CASSGLQGEGTEAFF	TGTGCCAGCAGTGGACTACAGGGGGAGGGAACTGAAGCTTTCTTT
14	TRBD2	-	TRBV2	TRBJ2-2	CARGGESNTGELFF	TGTGCCAGGGGGGGGGAATCGAACACCGGGGAGCTGTTTTTT
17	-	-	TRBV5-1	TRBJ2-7	CASSLSPEFLSPYEQYF	TGCGCCAGCAGCTTGAGCCCTGAGTTTTTATCCCCTTACGAGCAGTACTTC
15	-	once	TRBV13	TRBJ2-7	CASSASGEGTYEQYF	TGTGCCAGCAGCGCGTCCGGAGAGGGAACCTACGAGCAGTACTTC
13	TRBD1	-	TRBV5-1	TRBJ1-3	CASSFRDRNTIYF	TGCGCCAGCAGCTTTAGGGACAGGAACACCATATATTTT
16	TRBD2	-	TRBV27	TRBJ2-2	CASSLIMGLLAGELFF	TGTGCCAGCAGTTTAATTATGGGACTATTAGCCGGGGAGCTGTTTTTT
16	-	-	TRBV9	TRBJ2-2	CASSVGAKLNTGELFF	TGTGCCAGCAGCGTAGGGGCGAAACTGAACACCGGGGAGCTGTTTTTT
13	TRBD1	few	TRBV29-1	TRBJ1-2	CSVARTGRDGYTF	TGCAGCGTTGCCCGGACAGGGAGGGATGGCTACACCTTC
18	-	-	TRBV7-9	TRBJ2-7	CASSLGAGLRQFSYEQYF	TGTGCCAGCAGCTTGGGTGCCGGCCTGAGACAGTTTTCCTACGAGCAGTACTTC
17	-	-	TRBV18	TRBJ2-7	CASSDASGTDTGYEQYF	TGTGCCAGCTCAGATGCCTCCGGGACGGATACCGGCTACGAGCAGTACTTC
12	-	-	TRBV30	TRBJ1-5	CAWNDRDQPQHF	TGTGCCTGGAACGACCGCGATCAGCCCCAGCATTTT
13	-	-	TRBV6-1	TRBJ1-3	CASGPWLGNTIYF	TGTGCCAGCGGGCCCTGGCTAGGAAACACCATATATTTT
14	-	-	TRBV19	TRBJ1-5	CASSIGPSNQPQHF	TGTGCCAGTAGTATAGGCCCTAGCAATCAGCCCCAGCATTTT
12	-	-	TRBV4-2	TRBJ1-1	CASKGGSTEAFF	TGTGCCAGCAAGGGCGGCAGCACTGAAGCTTTCTTT
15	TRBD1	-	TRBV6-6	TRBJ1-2	CASINRDRNRQVYTF	TGTGCCAGCATCAATCGGGACAGGAATCGGCAAGTCTACACCTTC
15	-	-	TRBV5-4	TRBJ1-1	CASSPSEGWGTEAFF	TGTGCCAGCAGCCCCTCGGAGGGTTGGGGCACTGAAGCTTTCTTT
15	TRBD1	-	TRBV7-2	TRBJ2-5	CASSLRGQGIETQYF	TGTGCCAGCAGCTTACGAGGACAGGGGATTGAGACCCAGTACTTC
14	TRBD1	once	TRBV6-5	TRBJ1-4	CASSYSQGAAKLFF	TGTGCCAGCAGTTACAGTCAGGGGGCGGCAAAACTGTTTTTT
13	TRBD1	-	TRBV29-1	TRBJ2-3	CSVTNRPGGTQYF	TGCAGCGTAACTAACCGGCCAGGGGGAACGCAGTATTTT
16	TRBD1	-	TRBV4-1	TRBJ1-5	CASSHPGTEKGQPQHF	TGCGCCAGCAGCCACCCGGGGACAGAGAAGGGTCAGCCCCAGCATTTT
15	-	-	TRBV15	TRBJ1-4	CATSRGKGSNEKLFF	TGTGCCACCAGCAGAGGCAAGGGGTCTAATGAAAAACTGTTTTTT
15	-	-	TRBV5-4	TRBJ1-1	CASSHGGVLDTEAFF	TGTGCCAGCAGTCACGGGGGGGTGTTAGACACTGAAGCTTTCTTT
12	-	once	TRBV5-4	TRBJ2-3	CASSSHTDTQYF	TGTGCCAGCAGCTCTCACACAGATACGCAGTATTTT
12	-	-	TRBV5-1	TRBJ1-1	CASSLQGPEAFF	TGCGCCAGCAGCCTGCAGGGCCCTGAAGCTTTCTTT
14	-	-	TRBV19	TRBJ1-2	CASSQIGSAYGYTF	TGTGCCAGTAGTCAGATCGGGTCTGCCTATGGCTACACCTTC
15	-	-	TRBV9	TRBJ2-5	CASSVGGGVGETQYF	TGTGCCAGCAGCGTAGGAGGAGGAGTGGGAGAGACCCAGTACTTC
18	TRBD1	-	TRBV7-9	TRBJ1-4	CASSFSDRGLETNEKLFF	TGTGCCAGCAGCTTTTCAGACAGGGGGTTGGAAACTAATGAAAAACTGTTTTTT
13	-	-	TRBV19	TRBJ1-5	CASSLVANQPQHF	TGTGCCAGTAGCCTAGTGGCCAATCAGCCCCAGCATTTT
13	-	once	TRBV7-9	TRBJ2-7	CASSHDRSYEQYF	TGTGCCAGCAGCCACGATCGATCCTACGAGCAGTACTTC
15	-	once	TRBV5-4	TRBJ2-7	CASSLGATTFYEQYF	TGTGCCAGCAGCTTAGGGGCTACGACCTTCTACGAGCAGTACTTC
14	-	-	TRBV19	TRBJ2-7	CASSMSSNSAEQYF	TGTGCCAGTAGTATGTCTAGCAACTCGGCCGAGCAGTACTTC
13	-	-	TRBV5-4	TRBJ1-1	CASTIGRNTEAFF	TGTGCCAGCACCATAGGCAGGAACACTGAAGCTTTCTTT
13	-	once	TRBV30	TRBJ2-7	CAWSDRALGEQYF	TGTGCCTGGAGTGATCGGGCCCTGGGCGAGCAGTACTTC
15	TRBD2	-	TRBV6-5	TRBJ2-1	CASRPQRESYNEQFF	TGTGCCAGCAGGCCCCAGCGGGAGTCCTACAATGAGCAGTTCTTC